This T cell receptor beta chain was identified during a study of cytomegalovirus exposure and HLA in healthy donors (dated by TCRdb to the late 2010s). Regarding the study in general: An earlier analysis of several hundred of the donors reported approximately 260 Gb of sequence data and 117 million unique TCR beta sequences obtained from some 200 million T cells. An early release covering 550 to 700 HLA-typed donors comprised roughly 300 gigabases of sequencing data and approximately 80 million unique TCR sequences. Of the 398 genotyped donors, over 65% fell in the genetic ancestry cluster associated with self-reported Caucasian donors. The study aimed to test whether signatures of past pathogen exposure could be identified by cataloging public T cell receptors. Using immunosequencing, the study profiled T cell repertoires from about 650 subjects and related those repertoires to cytomegalovirus serostatus. Along with the approximately 650-subject first cohort, a separate validation cohort of over a hundred different subjects was used. To predict cytomegalovirus infection status, the study brought together high-throughput TCR immunosequencing, statistical association of individual TCRs with disease status, and machine learning. A later analysis re-examined previously published TCR beta repertoires from more than 600 donors and added high-resolution HLA genotyping to investigate patterns of TCR occurrence. In the later analysis, no new phenotypic data were used to find candidate immune exposures; instead, reliance was placed on TCR beta sequences and their occurrence across donors. An earlier analysis of a few hundred of the donors applied high-throughput TCR beta sequencing to assess whether each TCR beta V gene segment acted as functional or pseudogenic. Donor age, sex, ethnicity and CMV serostatus were collected together with the repertoire data. A later genetic analysis took genome-wide SNP genotypes for 398 of the 666 donors and used that subset as a discovery cohort. Every discovery cohort repertoire had been produced on one sequencing platform. HLA typing covered class I and class II loci at four-digit resolution. Typing coverage differed by locus: A, B, C, DRB1 and DQB1 were typed in about 629-630 donors, DQA1 in 522, DPA1 in roughly 590, and DPB1 in approximately 450. About 5 DR-DQ haplotypes were handled as single units for association and clustering, since linkage in the cohort was strong. Among around 400 genotyped donors of the cohort, an average of approximately 240,000 unique TCR beta nucleotide sequences was sequenced per donor, of which 15% to 20% were non-productive. Broader findings and caveats from the paper: Some IMGT-functional V segments, including TRBV6-2 and TRBV6-3, could not be told apart with the 87-base-pair reads, so those segments were excluded. The only immune exposure information available for the cohort was CMV serostatus. Because some donors lacked HLA typing at each locus, the association tests relied only on the typed subset. Most TCR sequences were observed very rarely across donors, whereas some public TCRs were present in many individuals. In a later analysis, TCR association rates were found to vary across HLA loci, with the most associated TCRs seen for DRB1 alleles and the fewest for HLA-C alleles. A further reported finding was that TCR beta sequences accurately predicted the HLA-A and HLA-B alleles for most subjects in the first cohort. According to a later analysis, parvovirus B19, influenza, CMV and Epstein-Barr virus appeared linked to several top co-occurrence clusters. In an earlier analysis of several hundred of the donors, most TCR beta V segments were observed in productive rearrangements about 90% or about 30% of the time, broadly matching IMGT annotations. It was suggested by the authors that the approach could potentially be generalized to other disease states and immunological phenotypes. Most CMV-associated TCR beta chains appeared to be HLA-restricted in a later analysis, and the HLA associations seemed to be driven largely by CMV exposure. The earlier analysis of fewer than 750 of the donors excluded 15 to 20 rarely observed V segments, including chromosome 9 orphons, because counts were too low. A later genetic analysis reported fewer N-insertions in productive TCRs among donors in an Asian-associated ancestry cluster than the roughly 700-donor mean. In this cohort, only TCR beta chains were sequenced, and detectable features were limited by the absence of alpha or paired-chain data. The presence/absence analyses assumed that sequencing depth was roughly uniform across donors, and that assumption may not be true. At a false discovery rate of 0.05, a later analysis linked around 17,000 TCR beta sequences to specific HLA alleles. The study listed approximately 160 TCR beta chains as associated with cytomegalovirus. The classifier was reported to diagnose cytomegalovirus status with high specificity and sensitivity in both the original and validation cohorts. A group of highly shared sequence variants was considered likely to be a technical artifact of the sequencing pipeline. In vitro tests confirmed that a few of the cytomegalovirus-associated TCR beta chains recognize cytomegalovirus antigens. Correlated functional status among segregating V segments might be attributable to linkage disequilibrium, but an unknown experimental factor could not be ruled out. Strong co-occurrence of HLA alleles, especially DR and DQ, made assigning TCR associations to individual alleles difficult. In a later analysis, HLA-associated TCR beta chains were found to be more clonally expanded and to have lower generation probabilities than equally common non-associated chains. A later genetic analysis associated a missense DCLRE1C variant with V-gene and J-gene trimming of TCR beta chains, and an independent cohort replicated the association.

In total, just over 650 healthy bone marrow donors made up the cohort. At the time of sampling, every cohort member was nominally healthy, though immune exposures that went unrecorded were likely present. The donor was CMV seronegative and was included in the group of approximately 350 seronegative cohort members. Every donor gave a peripheral blood sample, and the peripheral blood mononuclear cells from that sample were used for TCR beta sequencing. Genomic DNA extraction from the blood cell samples was performed with the Qiagen DNeasy Blood Extraction Kit. For this chain, trimming is 5 bases at the V end and 5 bases at the J end, and the number of junction bases without a gene match is 0. From a lookup of the germline V gene, CDR1 and CDR2 are SGHTA and FQGTGA. From cysteine to phenylalanine, the CDR3 is 13 amino acids long. The retained sequence is limited to the CDR3, 39 bases, with the frame set at the first base.

As for this clone: Its specific antigen is unknown. No qualities accompany the bases; no much larger clone lies one base away. Other DNA sequences in this specimen translate into the identical CDR3.

The library was obtained by the immunoSEQ multiplex PCR assay. For the multiplex PCR, a mixture combining 60 forward primers for TCR Vbeta segments and 13 reverse primers for TCR Jbeta segments was used. A multiplex PCR assay on genomic DNA amplified the CDR3 region of rearranged TCR beta genes. Amplified TCR beta libraries were sequenced as 87-base-pair reads on the Illumina HiSeq System. As for the authors' bioinformatics: A later analysis tallied 75 million to 95 million unique TCR beta chains across the 650 to 750 repertoires, and around 9.9 million of those chains were shared by two or more donors. To remove PCR and sequencing errors, raw reads were error-corrected and collapsed into unique sequences using a nearest-neighbor algorithm that merged closely related sequences. Alignment of CDR3 sequences to IMGT reference sequences was used to assign V, D and J gene segments. Each retained sequence needed at least a six-nucleotide match to both a V gene segment and a J gene segment. Rearrangements were called productive when the CDR3 lacked stop codons and stayed in frame with V and J; all others were non-productive. Following IMGT convention, CDR3 was defined as the stretch from the second conserved V-encoded cysteine to the conserved J-encoded phenylalanine. In an earlier analysis of more than 550 of the donors, sequences lacking an unambiguous match to a single V gene segment were excluded. In an earlier analysis of approximately 500 of the donors, a V segment was called functional when productive rearrangements were above 56.7%, and segregating when the standard deviation between donors exceeded 5%. A statistical classification framework was built to diagnose cytomegalovirus status from the catalog of TCR beta chain sequences. In a later analysis, TCR nucleotide sequences were compared against IMGT/GENE-DB human TR gene sequences so that V and J genes could be assigned. The TCRdist pipeline was used in a later analysis to assign CDR3 sequences and most-parsimonious VDJ recombination scenarios. In a later analysis, every TCR beta chain was defined by the combination of its CDR3 amino acid sequence and its V-gene family, and reads without a unique V-gene family were dropped. In a later analysis, fewer than 650 highly shared, low-generation-probability nucleotide sequences were removed to address suspected cross-contamination and a sequencing artifact. In a later analysis, a clonal expansion index was calculated for each public chain from normalized within-repertoire ranks of inferred template counts. A later analysis computed generation probabilities with a VDJ recombination model fitted to out-of-frame rearrangements, and checked the results against IGoR. A later analysis scored TCR-TCR, TCR-HLA and TCR-CMV co-occurrence with hypergeometric tests, applying a repertoire-size bias correction to TCR pairs. A later analysis estimated false discovery rates by permuting HLA or CMV assignments 20 times. In a later analysis, co-occurring TCRs were grouped using DBSCAN, with TCRdist sequence similarity added in when clustering inside HLA-allele-positive subsets. Repertoires with fewer than 30,000 or more than 120,000 public chains were left out of co-occurrence clustering, as were four to six repertoires with anomalous nucleotide sharing. What TCRdb holds here is the immuneACCESS table cut down to in-frame rearrangements. Part of the clones is not present; checked against another copy, under half of the missing clones reflect an unresolved V gene, and the others are unexplained. V and J calls and clone size follow that table, whereas D and trimming were derived from the DNA. The sample table lists about 160,000 clones, 70% to 80% of them with a count of one. Under 1.5% of the sample goes to the ten largest clones.

The source material was PBMCs. This TCR came from a man between 25 and 39 years old in good health and CMV-seronegative. This chain is built from TRBV7-3 and TRBJ2-3; TRBD2 matches 11 bases in the middle. Here is the DNA: TGTGCCAGCAGCCTAGCGGGAGGAGATACGCAGTATTTT. This gives the protein CASSLAGGDTQYF. Outside the CDR3, residues come from the reference TRBV7-3 and TRBJ2-3 proteins, so the full variable domain is: GAGVSQTPSNKVTEKGKYVELRCDPISGHTALYWYRQSLGQGPEFLIYFQGTGAADDSGLPNDRFFAVRPEGSVSTLKIQRTERGDSAVYLCASSLAGGDTQYFGPGTRLTVL.